This T cell receptor beta chain was recovered during a study of neoadjuvant anti-PD-1 for oral cavity cancer. Study summary: Nivolumab at 3 mg/kg was mostly given biweekly, three to four doses, pre-surgery.

The table lists this clone with many counts. Its antigen is not known. Assay: immunoSEQ multiplex PCR; the TCRdb copy retains only in-frame clones and omits some. Here the sample spans more than 30,000 clones, about 36% being singletons. Trimming stripped 1 base from V and 5 bases from J, with 9 bases between. The CDR3 is made up of 13 amino acids. Germline V gene sequence: CDR1 SGHRS, CDR2 YFSETQ. Time point meaning: after neoadjuvant nivolumab, at surgical resection. Study observations and caveats: TCR analyses covered only three patients per response group.

The chain employs TRBV5-1 and TRBJ1-1, with D maybe TRBD1 (5 bases). The receptor's source is a person between 35 and 79 years old with oral cavity squamous cell carcinoma. The material sequenced was tumor tissue, taken after nivolumab (anti-PD-1) treatment. The DNA for the CDR3 is TGCGCCAGCAGCTTGACACAGGAGACTGAAGCTTTCTTT. It encodes CASSLTQETEAFF.